This T cell receptor beta chain was sequenced during a study of shared T cell receptors in the human thymus (dated by TCRdb to about 2021). At the level of the whole study: The study examined how the human thymus generates shared, self-reactive T-cell receptor alpha chains.

The receptor library was made with the immunoSEQ multiplex PCR assay. The table comes from immuneACCESS by way of TCRdb, which keeps in-frame sequences with V and J called. Part of the clones is missing from these tables; in studies checked, under half for an unresolved V gene and the rest for unknown reasons. Recorded for this sample are some 720,000 clones; approximately 87% of them occurred a single time. The ten largest account for about 0.01% of the sample. A remark on this clone: The target of this receptor is not known. No quality values exist for individual bases; no much larger clone is one base distant.

Taken from cysteine to phenylalanine, the CDR3 has 15 residues. Just the 45-base CDR3 DNA is kept, in frame starting at base 1. For CDR1 and CDR2, the germline V gene (reference sequence) lists SGHAT and FQDESV. V loses 4 bases, J loses 4 bases, and the germline ends lie 14 bases apart. This sample also appeared in a second study, on human thymus T cells. The second study's authors report: In Finland, the donors were immunologically healthy infants who were having open corrective cardiac surgery for congenital heart defects. Thymus tissue was collected as surgical resects that were removed during corrective cardiac surgery. V and J gene segment usage appeared biased in both thymic and peripheral blood repertoires. Highly overlapping thymic TCR repertoires among unrelated individuals were reported in the related research. The study characterized TCR alpha and beta repertoires from eight infant thymus samples and a few related peripheral blood samples. Donor ages ranged from roughly 6 to 244 days, and the cohort comprised five to seven male and two female infants. Thymocytes were released mechanically from tissue and stored at -70 °C as pellets of roughly 9.5-32 million cells. Genomic DNA was extracted from frozen cell pellets with a QIAsymphony instrument. The immunoSEQ multiplex PCR assay was used to amplify the TCRB and TCRAD loci from a standardized quantity of quality-controlled genomic DNA. The amplicons covered the V(D)J region and were long enough to include the CDR3 and to identify the V and J genes. The amplicons were sequenced on an Illumina platform via the commercial immunoSEQ service. Primer bias and sequencing errors were corrected using previously described methods, and TCRAD and TCRB definitions followed the IMGT database. Repertoires were analysed with immunoSEQ Analyzer 3.0 and VDJTools, covering basic statistics, V/J segment usage, diversity estimates, rarefaction and pairwise overlap. To estimate diversity, the Chao1, ChaoE, Efron-Thisted, Shannon and inverse Simpson indices were applied, and diversity was also estimated on datasets down-sampled to the smallest sample. For repertoire overlap, CDR3 nucleotide sequence, V gene and J gene had to match strictly, and clustering was done by Jaccard-based multidimensional scaling. On average, about 730,000 unique TCRB clonotypes were obtained from thymus samples, compared with about 86,000 from blood samples.

Material: thymocytes. The rearranged segments are TRBV11-1 and TRBJ1-3; perhaps TRBD1 is the D gene, with 5 bases matching. The origin of this receptor is a boy younger than two with a congenital heart defect. Donor details come from another sample of the same person, matched by shared clones. The CDR3 loop reads CASSSVPGYGNTIYF. The DNA is as follows: TGTGCCAGCAGCTCCGTCCCAGGGTACGGAAACACCATATATTTT.